This entry is about one T cell receptor (beta chain). Its specificity is not known. Germline CDR1 SEHNR, CDR2 FQNEAQ (reference sequence). This CDR3 is 16 amino acids long. The V end lost 0 bases, the J end lost 0 bases, and 11 bases lay between the germline ends. This sample's time point: blood 2 weeks post-SBRT. The treatment here: 15 Gy SBRT to primary tumor, nephrectomy 4 weeks later. TCRdb's copy holds only in-frame clones and misses some; the assay was immunoSEQ multiplex PCR. The table records 100,000 to 150,000 clones, around 80% of them present only once. This entry is derived from a study of radiation and T cells in renal cell carcinoma. The study's findings and limits: In blood, top tumor clones expanded by 2 weeks, shrinking by 4.

The TCR was taken from a man in his fifties or sixties with renal cell carcinoma. The rearrangement links TRBV7-9 to TRBJ1-2, with a tentative D call TRBD1 (5 bases). This material consisted of blood, taken from a patient whose treatment included radiotherapy and nephrectomy. CDR3 DNA: TGTGCCAGCAGCTTAGCGGGCAGGGTCGCTAACTATGGCTACACCTTC. This codes for CASSLAGRVANYGYTF.